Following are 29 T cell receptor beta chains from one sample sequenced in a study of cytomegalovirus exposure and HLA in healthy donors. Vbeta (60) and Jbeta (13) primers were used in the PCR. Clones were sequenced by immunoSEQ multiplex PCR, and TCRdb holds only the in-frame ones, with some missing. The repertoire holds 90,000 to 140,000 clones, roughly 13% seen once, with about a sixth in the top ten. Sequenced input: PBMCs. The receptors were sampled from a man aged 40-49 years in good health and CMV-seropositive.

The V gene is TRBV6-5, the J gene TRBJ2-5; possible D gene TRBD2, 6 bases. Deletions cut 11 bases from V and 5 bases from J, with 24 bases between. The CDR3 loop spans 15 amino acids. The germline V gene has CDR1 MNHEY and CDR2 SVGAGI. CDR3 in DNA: TGTGCCTCTTGGGGACTGGGGGAGGTGTGGGAGACCCAGTACTTC. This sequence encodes CASWGLGEVWETQYF.

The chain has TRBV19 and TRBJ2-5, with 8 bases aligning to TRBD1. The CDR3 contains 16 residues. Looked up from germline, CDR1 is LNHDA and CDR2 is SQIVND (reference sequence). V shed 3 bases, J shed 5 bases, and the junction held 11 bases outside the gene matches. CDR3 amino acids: CASSITAGQGEETQYF. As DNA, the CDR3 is TGTGCCAGTAGTATTACAGCAGGACAGGGAGAGGAGACCCAGTACTTC.

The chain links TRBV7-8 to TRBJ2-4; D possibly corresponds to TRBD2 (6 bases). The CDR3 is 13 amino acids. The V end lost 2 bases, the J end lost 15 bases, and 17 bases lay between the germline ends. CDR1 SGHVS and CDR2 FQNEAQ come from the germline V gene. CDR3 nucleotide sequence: TGTGCCAGCAGCTTAACGGGGCGGGACCCATTGTACTTC. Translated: CASSLTGRDPLYF.

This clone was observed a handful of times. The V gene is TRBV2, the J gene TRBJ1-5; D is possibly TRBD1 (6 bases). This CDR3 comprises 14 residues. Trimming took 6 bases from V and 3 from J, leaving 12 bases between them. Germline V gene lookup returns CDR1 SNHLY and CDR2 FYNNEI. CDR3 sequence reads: CASRTTGFNQPQHF. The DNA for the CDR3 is TGTGCCAGCAGAACAACAGGGTTCAATCAGCCCCAGCATTTT.

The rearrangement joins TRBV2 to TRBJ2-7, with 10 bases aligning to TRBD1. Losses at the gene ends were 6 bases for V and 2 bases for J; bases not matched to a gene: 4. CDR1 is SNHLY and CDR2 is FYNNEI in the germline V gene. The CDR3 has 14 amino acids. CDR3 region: CASRNDRGPYEQYF. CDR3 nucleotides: TGTGCCAGCAGAAATGACAGGGGGCCCTACGAGCAGTACTTC.

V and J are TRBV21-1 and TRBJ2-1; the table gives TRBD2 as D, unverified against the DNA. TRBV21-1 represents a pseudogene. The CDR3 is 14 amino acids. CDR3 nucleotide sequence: TGTGCCAGCAGCACAGACCTAGCGGGAGATGAGCAGTTCTTC. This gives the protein CASSTDLAGDEQFF.

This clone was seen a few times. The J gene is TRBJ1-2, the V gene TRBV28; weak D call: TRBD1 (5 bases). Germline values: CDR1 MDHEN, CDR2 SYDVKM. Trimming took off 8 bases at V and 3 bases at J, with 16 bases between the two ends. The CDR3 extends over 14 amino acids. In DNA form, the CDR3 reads TGTGCCAGCCTTCGGGACTCCCAACACTATGGCTACACCTTC. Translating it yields CASLRDSQHYGYTF.

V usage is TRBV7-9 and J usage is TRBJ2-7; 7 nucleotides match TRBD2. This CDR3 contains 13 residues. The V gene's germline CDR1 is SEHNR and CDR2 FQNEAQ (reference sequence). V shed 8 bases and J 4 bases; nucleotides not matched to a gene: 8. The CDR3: CASQGLAAYEQYF. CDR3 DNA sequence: TGTGCCAGCCAGGGCCTAGCGGCGTACGAGCAGTACTTC.

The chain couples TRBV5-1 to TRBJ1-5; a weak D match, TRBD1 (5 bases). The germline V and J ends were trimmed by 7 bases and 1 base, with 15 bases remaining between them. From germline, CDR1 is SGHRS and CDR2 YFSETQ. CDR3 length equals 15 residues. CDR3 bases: TGCGCCAGCTCGTCAATCGGGGGGAGCAATCAGCCCCAGCATTTT. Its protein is CASSSIGGSNQPQHF.

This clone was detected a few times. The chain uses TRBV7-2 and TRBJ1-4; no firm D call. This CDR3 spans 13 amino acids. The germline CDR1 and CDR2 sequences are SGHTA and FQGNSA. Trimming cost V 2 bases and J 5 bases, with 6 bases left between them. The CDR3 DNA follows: TGTGCCAGCAGCTTAACCTACAATGAAAAACTGTTTTTT. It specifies CASSLTYNEKLFF. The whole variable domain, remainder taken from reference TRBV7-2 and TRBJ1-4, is GAGVSQSPSNKVTEKGKDVELRCDPISGHTALYWYRQSLGQGLEFLIYFQGNSAPDKSGLPSDRFSAERTGGSVSTLTIQRTQQEDSAVYLCASSLTYNEKLFFGSGTQLSVL.

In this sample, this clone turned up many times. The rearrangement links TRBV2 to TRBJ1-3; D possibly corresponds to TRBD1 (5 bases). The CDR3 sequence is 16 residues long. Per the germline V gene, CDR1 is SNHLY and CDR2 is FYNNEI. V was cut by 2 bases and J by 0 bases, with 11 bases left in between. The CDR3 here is CASSEPRTGSGNTIYF. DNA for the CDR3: TGTGCCAGCAGTGAACCGAGAACAGGCTCTGGAAACACCATATATTTT.

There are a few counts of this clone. The CDR3 bases are TGTGCCAGCGGGACTGGCGGGGTTAGAACCTACGAGCAGTACTTC. Protein product: CASGTGGVRTYEQYF. This chain connects TRBV7-2 to TRBJ2-7, with D maybe TRBD2 (6 bases). V lost 8 bases and J 2 bases, leaving 19 bases between the germline ends. The CDR3 loop spans 15 amino acids. Germline V gene lookup returns CDR1 SGHTA and CDR2 FQGNSA.

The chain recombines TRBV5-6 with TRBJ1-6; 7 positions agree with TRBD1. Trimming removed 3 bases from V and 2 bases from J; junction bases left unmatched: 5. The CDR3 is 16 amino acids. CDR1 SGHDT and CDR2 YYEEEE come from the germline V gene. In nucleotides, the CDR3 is TGTGCCAGCAGCTCCAGACAGGGCACCTATAATTCACCCCTCCACTTT. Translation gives CASSSRQGTYNSPLHF.

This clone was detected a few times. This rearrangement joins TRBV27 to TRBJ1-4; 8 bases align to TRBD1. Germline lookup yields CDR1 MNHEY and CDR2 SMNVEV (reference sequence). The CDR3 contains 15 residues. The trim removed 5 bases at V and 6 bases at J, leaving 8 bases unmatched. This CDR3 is CASSLRTGWYEKLFF. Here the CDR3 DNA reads TGTGCCAGCAGTCTCCGGACAGGGTGGTATGAAAAACTGTTTTTT.

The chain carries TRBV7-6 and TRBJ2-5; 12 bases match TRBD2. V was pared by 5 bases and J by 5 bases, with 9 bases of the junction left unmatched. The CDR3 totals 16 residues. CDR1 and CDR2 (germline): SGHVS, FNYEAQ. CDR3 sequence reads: CASSPYTSGRIETQYF. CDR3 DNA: TGTGCCAGCAGCCCATATACTAGCGGGAGGATCGAGACCCAGTACTTC.

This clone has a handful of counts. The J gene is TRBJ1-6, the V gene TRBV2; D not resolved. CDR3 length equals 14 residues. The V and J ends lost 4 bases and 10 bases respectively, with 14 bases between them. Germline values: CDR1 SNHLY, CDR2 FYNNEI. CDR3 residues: CASSARRDRSPLHF. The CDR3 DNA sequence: TGTGCCAGCAGTGCTCGGAGAGATAGATCACCCCTCCACTTT.

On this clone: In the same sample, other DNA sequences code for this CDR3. CDR3 region: CASSDSAGKYNEQFF. CDR3 nucleotide sequence: TGTGCCAGCAGTGATTCGGCCGGGAAATACAATGAGCAGTTCTTC. V is TRBV6-4 and J is TRBJ2-1, with D possibly matching TRBD2 (5 bases). The germline V gene has CDR1 MRHNA and CDR2 SNTAGT. This CDR3 contains 15 residues. Trimming pared 3 bases from V and 4 bases from J, leaving 13 bases between.

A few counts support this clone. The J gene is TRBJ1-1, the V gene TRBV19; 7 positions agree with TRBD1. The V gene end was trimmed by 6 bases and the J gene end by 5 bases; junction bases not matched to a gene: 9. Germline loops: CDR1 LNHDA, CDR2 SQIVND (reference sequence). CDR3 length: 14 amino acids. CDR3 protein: CASSAATGDTEAFF. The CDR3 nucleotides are TGTGCCAGTAGCGCCGCTACAGGGGATACTGAAGCTTTCTTT.

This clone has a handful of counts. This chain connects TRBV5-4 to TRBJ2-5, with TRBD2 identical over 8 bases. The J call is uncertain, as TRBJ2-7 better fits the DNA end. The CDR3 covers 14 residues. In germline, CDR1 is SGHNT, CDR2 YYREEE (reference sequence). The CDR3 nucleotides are TGTGCCAGCAGCTTGAGCGGGAGCTCCTACGAGCAGTACTTC. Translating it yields CASSLSGSSYEQYF.

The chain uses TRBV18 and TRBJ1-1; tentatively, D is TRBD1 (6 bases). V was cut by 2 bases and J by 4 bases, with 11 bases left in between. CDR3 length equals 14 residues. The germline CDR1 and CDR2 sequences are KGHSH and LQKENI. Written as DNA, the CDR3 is TGTGCCAGCTCACCATCACAGGGACCCACTGAAGCTTTCTTT. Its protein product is CASSPSQGPTEAFF.

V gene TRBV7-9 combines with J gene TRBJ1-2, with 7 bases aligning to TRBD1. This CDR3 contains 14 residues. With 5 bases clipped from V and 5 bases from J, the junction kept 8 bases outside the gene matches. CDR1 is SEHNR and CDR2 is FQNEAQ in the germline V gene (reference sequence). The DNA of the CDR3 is TGTGCCAGCAGCCCGCGACAGGGACTTTATGGCTACACCTTC. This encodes CASSPRQGLYGYTF.

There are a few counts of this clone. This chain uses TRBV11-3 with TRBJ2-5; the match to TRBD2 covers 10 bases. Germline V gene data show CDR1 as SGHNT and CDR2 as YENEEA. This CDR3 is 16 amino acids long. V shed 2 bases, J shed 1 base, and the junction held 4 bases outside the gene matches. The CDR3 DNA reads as TGTGCCAGCAGCTTATCGCTAGCGGGGGCCCAAGAGACCCAGTACTTC. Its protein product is CASSLSLAGAQETQYF.

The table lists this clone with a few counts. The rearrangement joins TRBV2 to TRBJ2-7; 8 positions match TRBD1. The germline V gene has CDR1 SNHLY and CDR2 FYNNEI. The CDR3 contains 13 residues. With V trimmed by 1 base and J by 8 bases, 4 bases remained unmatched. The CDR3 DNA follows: TGTGCCAGCAGTGAAGGGACAGGGAGTAAGCAGTACTTC. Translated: CASSEGTGSKQYF.

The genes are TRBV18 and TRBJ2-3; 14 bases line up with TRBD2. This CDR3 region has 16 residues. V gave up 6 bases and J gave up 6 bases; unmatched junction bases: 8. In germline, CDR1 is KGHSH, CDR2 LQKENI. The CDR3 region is CASSYGTSGSPDTQYF. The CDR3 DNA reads TGTGCCAGCTCTTACGGGACTAGCGGGAGCCCCGATACGCAGTATTTT.

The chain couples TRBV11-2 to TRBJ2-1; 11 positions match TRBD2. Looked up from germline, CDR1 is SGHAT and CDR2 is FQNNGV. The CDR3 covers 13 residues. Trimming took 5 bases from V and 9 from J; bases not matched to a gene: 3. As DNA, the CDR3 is TGTGCCAGCAGCCCCGGGACTAGCGGTGAGCAGTTCTTC. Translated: CASSPGTSGEQFF. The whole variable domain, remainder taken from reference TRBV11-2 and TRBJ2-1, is EAGVAQSPRYKIIEKRQSVAFWCNPISGHATLYWYQQILGQGPKLLIQFQNNGVVDDSQLPKDRFSAERLKGVDSTLKIQPAKLEDSAVYLCASSPGTSGEQFFGPGTRLTVL.

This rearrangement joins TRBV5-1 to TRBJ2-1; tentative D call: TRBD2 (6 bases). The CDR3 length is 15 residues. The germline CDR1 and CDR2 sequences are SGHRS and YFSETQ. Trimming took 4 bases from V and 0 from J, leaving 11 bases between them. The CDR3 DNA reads TGCGCCAGCAGCGCGACGGGAGACTCCTACAATGAGCAGTTCTTC. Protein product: CASSATGDSYNEQFF.

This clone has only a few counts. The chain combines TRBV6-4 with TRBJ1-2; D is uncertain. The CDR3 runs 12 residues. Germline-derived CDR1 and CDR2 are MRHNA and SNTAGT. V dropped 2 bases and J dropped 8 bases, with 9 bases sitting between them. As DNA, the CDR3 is TGTGCCAGCAGTGACCCAGGCAAGGGCTACACCTTC. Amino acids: CASSDPGKGYTF.

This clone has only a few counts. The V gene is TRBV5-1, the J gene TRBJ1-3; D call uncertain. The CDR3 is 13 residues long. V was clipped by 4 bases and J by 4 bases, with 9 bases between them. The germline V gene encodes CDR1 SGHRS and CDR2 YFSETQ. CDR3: CASSPGSGNTIYF. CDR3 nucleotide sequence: TGCGCCAGCAGCCCCGGGTCCGGAAACACCATATATTTT.

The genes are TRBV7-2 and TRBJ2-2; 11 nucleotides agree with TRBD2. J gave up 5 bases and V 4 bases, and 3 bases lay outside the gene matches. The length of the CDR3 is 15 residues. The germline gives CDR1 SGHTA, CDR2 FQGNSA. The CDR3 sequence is CASSSLAGETGELFF. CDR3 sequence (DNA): TGTGCCAGCAGCTCACTAGCGGGAGAAACCGGGGAGCTGTTTTTT.